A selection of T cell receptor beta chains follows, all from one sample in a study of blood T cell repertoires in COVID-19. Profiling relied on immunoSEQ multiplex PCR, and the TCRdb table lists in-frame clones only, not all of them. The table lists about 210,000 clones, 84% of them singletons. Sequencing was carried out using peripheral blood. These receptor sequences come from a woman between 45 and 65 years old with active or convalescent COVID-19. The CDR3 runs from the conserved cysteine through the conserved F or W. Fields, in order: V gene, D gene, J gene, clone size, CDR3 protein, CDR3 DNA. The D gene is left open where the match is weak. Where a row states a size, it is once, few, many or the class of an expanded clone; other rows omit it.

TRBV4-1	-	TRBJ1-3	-	CASSQYDIFVSGNTIYF	TGCGCCAGCAGCCAATATGACATCTTCGTGTCGGGAAACACCATATATTTT
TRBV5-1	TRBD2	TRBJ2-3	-	CASSLVLAGLTDTQYF	TGCGCCAGCAGCTTGGTGCTAGCGGGCCTCACAGATACGCAGTATTTT
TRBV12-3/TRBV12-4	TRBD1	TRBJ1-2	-	CASSIGQGGGYTF	TGTGCCAGCAGTATTGGACAGGGAGGTGGCTACACCTTC
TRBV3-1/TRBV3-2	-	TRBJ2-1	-	CASSQDRQTGSYNEQFF	TGTGCCAGCAGCCAAGATAGGCAGACAGGCTCCTACAATGAGCAGTTCTTC
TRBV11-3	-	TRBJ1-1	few	CASSRGNTEAFF	TGTGCCAGCAGCCGGGGGAACACTGAAGCTTTCTTT
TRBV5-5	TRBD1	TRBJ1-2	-	CASSLGQGRLYGYTF	TGTGCCAGCAGCTTGGGACAGGGGCGCCTGTATGGCTACACCTTC
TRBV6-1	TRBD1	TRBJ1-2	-	CASSEANPGQGSGTF	TGTGCCAGCAGTGAAGCGAACCCGGGACAGGGGTCGGGGACCTTC
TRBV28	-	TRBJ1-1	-	CASSSFAGNTEAFF	TGTGCCAGCAGTTCGTTCGCAGGGAACACTGAAGCTTTCTTT
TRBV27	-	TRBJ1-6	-	CASSLQGIGSPLHF	TGTGCCAGCAGTTTACAGGGCATAGGTTCACCCCTCCACTTT
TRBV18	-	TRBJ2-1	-	CASSPRLVFEQFF	TGTGCCAGCTCACCCAGACTAGTTTTTGAGCAGTTCTTC
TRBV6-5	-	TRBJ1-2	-	CASEAVGYTF	TGTGCCAGCGAGGCGGTTGGCTACACCTTC